The rows below give T cell receptor beta chains drawn from one sample of a study of OX40 agonist ivuxolimab in advanced cancers. Produced via immunoSEQ multiplex PCR; TCRdb's table is partial and in-frame only. This sample carries about 82,000 clones, 92% of them seen once, and the ten largest clones take about 8.6%. Sequenced here: CD4+ or CD8+ T cells sorted from blood, sampled in a trial of the OX40 agonist ivuxolimab. These receptor sequences come from an adult with an advanced solid tumor such as melanoma, head and neck, liver or kidney cancer. Each CDR3 is given with its conserved first and last residue. D genes are given only for firm matches. Some rows have no size entry. The others give once, few or many, or a class for an expanded clone.

d_call j_call clone_size v_call cdr3_nt cdr3_aa
NA TRBJ2-5 NA TRBV14 TGTGCCAGCAGCCCCCTAGGGGACGAGGAGACCCAGTACTTC CASSPLGDEETQYF
NA TRBJ2-3 NA TRBV7-8 TGTGCCAGCAGCCGAGTTTTCCGGGGCCGCACAGATACGCAGTATTTT CASSRVFRGRTDTQYF
TRBD2 TRBJ2-1 NA TRBV7-3 TGTGCCAGCAGCTTTACGGGGGGGAGTTACGATGAGCAGTTCTTC CASSFTGGSYDEQFF
NA TRBJ1-1 NA TRBV15 TGTGCCACCAGCGAGAGTTCCAGCACTGAAGCTTTCTTT CATSESSSTEAFF
NA TRBJ2-1 few TRBV7-9 TGTGCCAGCAGCTTAGAGTGGGGGCCGAATGAGCAGTTCTTC CASSLEWGPNEQFF
NA TRBJ1-6 NA TRBV19 TGTGCCAGTAGTCGTACGAGGAGCTCCTATAATTCACCCCTCCACTTT CASSRTRSSYNSPLHF
NA TRBJ2-3 NA TRBV19 TGTGCCAGTAGTGCGACCCGGGGCACAGATACGCAGTATTTT CASSATRGTDTQYF
TRBD1 TRBJ2-7 NA TRBV5-1 TGCGCCAGCAGCTTGGAGCCAGGGGGCGCCGGAACCTACGAGCAGTACTTC CASSLEPGGAGTYEQYF
TRBD1 TRBJ2-3 NA TRBV7-3 TGTGCCAGCAGCTTTCCGGGGACAGGGGACGATACGCAGTATTTT CASSFPGTGDDTQYF
NA TRBJ2-3 once TRBV29-1 TGCAGCGTTGTGGTGGAATCGGATACGCAGTATTTT CSVVVESDTQYF
NA TRBJ1-6 NA TRBV27 TGTGCCAGCAGTTCTGACACGTTTAATTCACCCCTCCACTTT CASSSDTFNSPLHF
NA TRBJ1-4 NA TRBV16 TGTGCCAGCAGCCAAGGACAGCGTAATGAAAAACTGTTTTTT CASSQGQRNEKLFF
NA TRBJ2-1 NA TRBV4-3 TGCGCCAGCAGCCAGGGGGGGCGAGTGAATGGGCAGTTCTTC CASSQGGRVNGQFF
NA TRBJ2-7 NA TRBV7-9 TGTGCCAGCAGCCCTTGGGCGAGCTCCTACGAGCAGTACTTC CASSPWASSYEQYF
TRBD1 TRBJ2-7 NA TRBV10-3 TGTGCCATCAGTCCTATTTGGGACAGCTCCTACGAGCAGTACTTC CAISPIWDSSYEQYF
TRBD2 TRBJ2-3 NA TRBV9 TGTGCCAGCAGCCCTAGCGGGGCCCGGGGAGATACGCAGTATTTT CASSPSGARGDTQYF
NA TRBJ1-5 once TRBV19 TGTGCCAGTAGTATAGATGTACAGGGTGGGCAGCCCCAGCATTTT CASSIDVQGGQPQHF
NA TRBJ1-1 once TRBV7-9 TGTGCCAGCAGCCCAAATCCGGGACAACAAAACACTGAAGCTTTCTTT CASSPNPGQQNTEAFF
NA TRBJ2-7 NA TRBV29-1 TGCAGCGTTGAGCTCCCACAAACGTCCTCCTACGAGCAGTACTTC CSVELPQTSSYEQYF
NA TRBJ2-2 once TRBV7-9 TGTGCCAGCAGCATCAGGACGGCGTCCACCGGGGAGCTGTTTTTT CASSIRTASTGELFF
NA TRBJ2-5 NA TRBV14 TGTGCCAGCAGCCAAGTCCAAGAGACCCAGTACTTC CASSQVQETQYF
NA TRBJ2-1 NA TRBV28 TGTGCCAGCAGAATCCTACAGGCAAACAATGAGCAGTTCTTC CASRILQANNEQFF
NA TRBJ2-3 NA TRBV5-6 TGTGCCAGCAGCTTGGAGAGGGGCACAGATACGCAGTATTTT CASSLERGTDTQYF
NA TRBJ1-1 once TRBV5-6 TGTGCCAGCAGCTCATCCGGGGTAGATGAAGCTTTCTTT CASSSSGVDEAFF
NA TRBJ2-7 once TRBV27 TGTGCCAGCAGTCTCACCGGGGGGCTATCCTACGAGCAGTACTTC CASSLTGGLSYEQYF
NA TRBJ2-3 NA TRBV27 TGTGCCAGCAGTGCGGGACAGGCGGGGGCAGATACGCAGTATTTT CASSAGQAGADTQYF
TRBD1 TRBJ2-5 once TRBV6-5 TGTGCCAGCAGTTACTCGGTTCTAGGGGGCGATGAGACCCAGTACTTC CASSYSVLGGDETQYF